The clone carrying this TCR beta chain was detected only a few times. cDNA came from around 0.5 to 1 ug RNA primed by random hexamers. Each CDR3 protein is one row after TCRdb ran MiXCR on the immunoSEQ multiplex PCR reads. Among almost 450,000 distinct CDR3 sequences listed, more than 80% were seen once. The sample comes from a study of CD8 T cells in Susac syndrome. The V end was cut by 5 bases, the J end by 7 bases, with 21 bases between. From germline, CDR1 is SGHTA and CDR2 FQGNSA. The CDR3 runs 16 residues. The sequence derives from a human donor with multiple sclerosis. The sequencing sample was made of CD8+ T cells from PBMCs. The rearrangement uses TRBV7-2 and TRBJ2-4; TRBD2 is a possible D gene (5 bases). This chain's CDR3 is CASSPGLRTPGNIQYF. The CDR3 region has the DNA TGTGCCAGCAGCCCAGGCCTCCGTACCCCGGGGAACATTCAGTACTTC.